This T cell receptor beta chain was captured by sequencing in a study of cytomegalovirus exposure and HLA in healthy donors. General study results and limits: Later findings reportedly placed an Asian-associated ancestry cluster below the approximately 670-donor mean for N-insertions. Several V segments, TRBV6-2 and TRBV6-3 among them, could not be told apart and were dropped.

In regard to this clone: What it recognizes is unknown.

This CDR3 is built from 17 residues. The J segment lost 5 bases and the V segment lost 5 bases, leaving 9 bases of the junction unmatched. Germline values: CDR1 SEHNR, CDR2 FQNEAQ (reference sequence). 60 Vbeta and 13 Jbeta primers were used in PCR. Produced via immunoSEQ multiplex PCR; TCRdb's table is partial and in-frame only. Here the sample spans 45,000 to 65,000 clones, about 77% being singletons. The clonotype was recovered from a woman aged 40 to 49 in good health and CMV-seropositive. The specimen was PBMCs. The chain links TRBV7-9 to TRBJ2-3; 14 nucleotides match TRBD2. DNA of the CDR3: TGTGCCAGCAGCACCTACGGGACTAGCGGGGGAGGAGATACGCAGTATTTT. Translation gives CASSTYGTSGGGDTQYF. Drawing the rest from reference TRBV7-9 and TRBJ2-3, the complete variable domain is DTGVSQNPRHKITKRGQNVTFRCDPISEHNRLYWYRQTLGQGPEFLTYFQNEAQLEKSRLLSDRFSAERPKGSFSTLEIQRTEQGDSAMYLCASSTYGTSGGGDTQYFGPGTRLTVL.